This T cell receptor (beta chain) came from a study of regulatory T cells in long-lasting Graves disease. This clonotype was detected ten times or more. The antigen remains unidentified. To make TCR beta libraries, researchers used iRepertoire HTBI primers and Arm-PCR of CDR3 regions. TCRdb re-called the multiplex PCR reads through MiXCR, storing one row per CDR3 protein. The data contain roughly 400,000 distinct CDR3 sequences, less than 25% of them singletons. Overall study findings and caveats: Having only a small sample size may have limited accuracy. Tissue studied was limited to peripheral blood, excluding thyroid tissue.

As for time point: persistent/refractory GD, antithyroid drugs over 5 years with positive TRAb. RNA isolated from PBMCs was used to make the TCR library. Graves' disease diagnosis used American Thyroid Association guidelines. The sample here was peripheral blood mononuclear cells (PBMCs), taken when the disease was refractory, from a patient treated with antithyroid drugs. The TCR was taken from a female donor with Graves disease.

DNA for the CDR3: TGCAGTGCTAGAATGGGGCAGGTTCGTAGCACTGAAGCTTTCTTT. Its translation: CSARMGQVRSTEAFF. This chain connects TRBV20-1 to TRBJ1-1, with a tentative D call TRBD1 (5 bases). The CDR3 runs 15 residues. Germline V gene sequence: CDR1 DFQATT, CDR2 SNEGSKA (reference sequence). V was pared by 2 bases and J by 4 bases, with 17 bases between.